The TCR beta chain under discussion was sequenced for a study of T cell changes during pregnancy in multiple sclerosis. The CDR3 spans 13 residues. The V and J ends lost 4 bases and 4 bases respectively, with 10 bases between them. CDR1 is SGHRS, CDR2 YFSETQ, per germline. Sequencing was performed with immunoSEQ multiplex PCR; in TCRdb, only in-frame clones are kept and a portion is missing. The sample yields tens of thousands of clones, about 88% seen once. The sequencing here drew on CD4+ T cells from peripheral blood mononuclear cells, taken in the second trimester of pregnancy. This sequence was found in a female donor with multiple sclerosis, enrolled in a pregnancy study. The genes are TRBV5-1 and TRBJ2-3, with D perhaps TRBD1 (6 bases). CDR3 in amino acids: CASSRQVPDTQYF. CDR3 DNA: TGCGCCAGCAGCCGACAGGTCCCAGATACGCAGTATTTT.